This T cell receptor beta chain was sequenced for a study of T cell repertoires in cytomegalovirus infection (dated by TCRdb to the late 2010s). For the wider study: Recently identified HLA-C-restricted CMV epitopes, whose presentation resists viral immunomodulation, were targeted by peptide stimulations together with well-studied HLA-B-restricted epitopes. Because public TCR beta signatures pointed to carriage of CMV infection together with the matching HLA type, the HLA type of each donor mattered for the analysis. The investigation overall reported the following: In the ex vivo response, HLA-C-restricted CMV-specific TCR beta clonotypes were dominant, and in two of eight donors the single most frequent clonotype came from this HLA-C-restricted group. In both this cohort and an independent cohort of several hundred donors, the cumulative frequency of public TCR beta family members distinguished carriers of CMV infection plus the relevant HLA type.

Relative to germline, V is 8 bases shorter and J is 5 bases shorter, with 6 bases between their ends. Looking up the germline V gene (reference sequence) yields CDR1 MNHNY and CDR2 SVGAGI. Measured from the cysteine to the phenylalanine, the CDR3 is 10 residues long. Solely the CDR3 DNA is kept, with 30 bases framed from the first base. Only a few counts were recorded for this clonotype. The antigen it binds to is not known. Base qualities are not recorded, but no much larger clone differs from it by a single base. Sequencing was performed on an Illumina HiSeq 1500. In TCRdb, the public reads were trimmed at Q25 with fastp and aligned with MiXCR, with productive beta chains retained. Rows with one shared CDR3 protein collapse into an entry with the most common genes and DNA. Counted in this sample were fewer than 950,000 distinct CDR3 sequences; around a third of them appeared once. Around 12% of the sample is taken by the ten largest.

In light of the paper, this sample's treatment or condition label describes: in vitro stimulation with specific CMV peptide epitopes to enrich CMV-specific T cells. The sequencing used cultured CD8+ T cells from PBMCs, collected from culture after CMV antigen stimulation. The sequence derives from a human donor in good health (CMV status not recorded). Some clones in this sample may be carry-over from other donors' samples. The rearrangement combines TRBV6-6 with TRBJ1-2; the D gene lacks a confident call. This receptor has the CDR3 CASAGYGYTF. The DNA sequence is TGTGCCAGCGCGGGATATGGCTACACCTTC.